This TCR beta chain was captured by sequencing in a study of T cells in women clearing cervical HPV infection. Clones were read by immunoSEQ multiplex PCR, and TCRdb kept only the in-frame ones, dropping some. The sample's table shows some 40,000 clones. Concerning this clone itself: With the read ending 3 residues before the CDR3 end, the germline J gene is used to fill in that end.

The length of the CDR3 is 13 residues. Germline-derived CDR1 and CDR2 are DFQATT and SNEGSKA (reference sequence). The V end was cut by 3 bases, the J end by 3 bases, with 10 bases between. HPV was found by MY09/MY11 PCR and dot-blot genotyping. The rearrangement joins TRBV20-1 to TRBJ2-3, with D tentatively TRBD2 (7 bases). Sequencing was performed on blood buffy coat. This sequence originates from a woman aged 18 to 75 with a cervical HPV16 infection that either progressed to CIN3+ or cleared (not recorded which). CDR3 DNA, as far as it was read: TGCAGTGCTAGGGGGGGGCTGACAGATACG. This translates into CSARGGLTDT. The whole CDR3 protein is CSARGGLTDTQYF.